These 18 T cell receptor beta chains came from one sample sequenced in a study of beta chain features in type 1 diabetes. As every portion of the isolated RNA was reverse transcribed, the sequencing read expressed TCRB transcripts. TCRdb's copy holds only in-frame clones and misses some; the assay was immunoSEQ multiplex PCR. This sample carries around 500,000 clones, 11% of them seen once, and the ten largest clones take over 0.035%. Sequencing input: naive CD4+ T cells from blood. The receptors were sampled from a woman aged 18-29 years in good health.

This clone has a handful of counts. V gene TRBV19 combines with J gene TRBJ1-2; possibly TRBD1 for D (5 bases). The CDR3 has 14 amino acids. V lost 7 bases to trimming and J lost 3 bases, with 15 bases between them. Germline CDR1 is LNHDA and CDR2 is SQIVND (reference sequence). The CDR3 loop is CASNRAGHDYGYTF. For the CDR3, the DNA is TGTGCCAGTAATCGGGCAGGGCATGACTATGGCTACACCTTC. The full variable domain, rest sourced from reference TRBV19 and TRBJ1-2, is DGGITQSPKYLFRKEGQNVTLSCEQNLNHDAMYWYRQDPGQGLRLIYYSQIVNDFQKGDIAEGYSVSREKKESFPLTVTSAQKNPTAFYLCASNRAGHDYGYTFGSGTRLTVV.

Here the CDR3 reads CASSSGTSSPYV. CDR3 nucleotide sequence: TGTGCCAGCAGTTCCGGGACTAGTTCGCCGTACGTC. The chain has TRBV28 and TRBJ2-7, with 8 bases lining up with TRBD2. V shed 4 bases, J shed 12 bases, and the junction held 8 bases outside the gene matches. Germline V gives CDR1 MDHEN, CDR2 SYDVKM. This CDR3 comprises 12 residues.

The CDR3 DNA sequence: TGTGCCAGCAGCTCTGGACTAGCGGGAGCTGTAAATGAGCAGTTCTTC. Translation: CASSSGLAGAVNEQFF. The chain recombines TRBV7-9 with TRBJ2-1; 13 bases agree with TRBD2. This CDR3 comprises 16 residues. After removal of 4 bases from V and 7 bases from J, the junction contained 7 bases not matched to a gene. Germline CDR1 SEHNR, CDR2 FQNEAQ (reference sequence).

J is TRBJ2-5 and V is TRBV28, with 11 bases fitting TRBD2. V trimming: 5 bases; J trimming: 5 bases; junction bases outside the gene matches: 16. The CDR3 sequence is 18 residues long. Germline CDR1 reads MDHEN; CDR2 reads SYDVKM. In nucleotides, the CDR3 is TGTGCCAGCAGTCCCGGGGCTAGCGGGGGGCTCTCCGGGGAGACCCAGTACTTC. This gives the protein CASSPGASGGLSGETQYF.

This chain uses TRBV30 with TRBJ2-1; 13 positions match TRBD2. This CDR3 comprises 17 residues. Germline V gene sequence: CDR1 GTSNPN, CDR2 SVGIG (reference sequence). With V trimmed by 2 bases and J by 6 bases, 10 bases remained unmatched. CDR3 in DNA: TGTGCCTGGAGTAATACTCGGACTAGCGGGAGCCCCAATGAGCAGTTCTTC. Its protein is CAWSNTRTSGSPNEQFF.

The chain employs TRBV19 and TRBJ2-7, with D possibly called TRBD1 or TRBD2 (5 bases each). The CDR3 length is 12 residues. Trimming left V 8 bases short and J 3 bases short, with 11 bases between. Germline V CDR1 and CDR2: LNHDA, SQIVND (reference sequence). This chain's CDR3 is CASWDGNYEQYF. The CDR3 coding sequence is TGTGCCAGTTGGGACGGCAACTACGAGCAGTACTTC.

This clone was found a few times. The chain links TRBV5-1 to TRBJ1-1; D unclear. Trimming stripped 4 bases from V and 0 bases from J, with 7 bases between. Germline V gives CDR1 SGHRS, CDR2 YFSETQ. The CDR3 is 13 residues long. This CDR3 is CASSATLNTEAFF. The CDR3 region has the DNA TGCGCCAGCAGCGCTACATTGAACACTGAAGCTTTCTTT.

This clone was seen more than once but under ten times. CDR3 sequence reads: CASSGRRNGYTF. The CDR3 DNA reads TGTGCCAGCAGTGGTCGGAGGAATGGCTACACCTTC. This chain connects TRBV6-5 to TRBJ1-2, with unresolved D. Trimming left V 5 bases short and J 6 bases short, with 10 bases between. CDR3 length: 12 residues. Germline V lookup: CDR1 MNHEY, CDR2 SVGAGI.

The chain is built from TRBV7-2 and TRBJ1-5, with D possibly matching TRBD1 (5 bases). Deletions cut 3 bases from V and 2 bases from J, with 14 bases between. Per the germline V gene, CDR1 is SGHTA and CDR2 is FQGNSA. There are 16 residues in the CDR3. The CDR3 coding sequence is TGTGCCAGCAGCTTGTCCAGGGTCAGGGGCAATCAGCCCCAGCATTTT. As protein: CASSLSRVRGNQPQHF.

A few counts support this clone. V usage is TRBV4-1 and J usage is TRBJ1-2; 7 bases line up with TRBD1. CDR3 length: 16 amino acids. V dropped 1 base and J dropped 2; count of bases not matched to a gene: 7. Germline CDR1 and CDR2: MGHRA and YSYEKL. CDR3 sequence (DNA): TGCGCCAGCAGCCAAGCCCCGAGACAGGGCAACTATGGCTACACCTTC. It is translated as CASSQAPRQGNYGYTF.

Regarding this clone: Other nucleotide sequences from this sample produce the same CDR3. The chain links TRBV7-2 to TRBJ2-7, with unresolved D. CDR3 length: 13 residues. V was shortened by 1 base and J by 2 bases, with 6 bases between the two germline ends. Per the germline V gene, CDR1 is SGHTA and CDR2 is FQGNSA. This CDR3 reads CASSLGRPYEQYV. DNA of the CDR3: TGTGCCAGCAGCTTAGGCAGGCCCTACGAGCAGTACGTC.

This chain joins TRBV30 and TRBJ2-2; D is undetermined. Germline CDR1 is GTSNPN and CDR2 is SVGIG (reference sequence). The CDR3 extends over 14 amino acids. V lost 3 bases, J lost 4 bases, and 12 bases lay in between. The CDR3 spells CAWRLAGATGELFF. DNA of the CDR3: TGTGCCTGGAGGCTTGCAGGCGCCACCGGGGAGCTGTTTTTT.

CDR3 DNA sequence: TGCAGCGTTGAATTGGACACCGCTAACTATGGCTACACCTTC. This translates into CSVELDTANYGYTF. This rearrangement joins TRBV29-1 to TRBJ1-2; D is perhaps TRBD1 (5 bases). Trimming shortened V by 2 bases and J by 0 bases, and 10 bases separated the two germline ends. Germline-derived CDR1 and CDR2 are SQVTM and ANQGSEA. The CDR3 length is 14 residues.

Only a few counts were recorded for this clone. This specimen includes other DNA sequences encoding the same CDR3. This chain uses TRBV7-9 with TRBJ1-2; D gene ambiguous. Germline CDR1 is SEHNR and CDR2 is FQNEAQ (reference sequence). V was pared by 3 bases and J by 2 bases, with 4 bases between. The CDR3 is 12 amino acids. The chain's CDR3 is CASSFPNYGYTF. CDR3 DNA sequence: TGTGCCAGCAGCTTCCCCAACTATGGCTACACCTTC.

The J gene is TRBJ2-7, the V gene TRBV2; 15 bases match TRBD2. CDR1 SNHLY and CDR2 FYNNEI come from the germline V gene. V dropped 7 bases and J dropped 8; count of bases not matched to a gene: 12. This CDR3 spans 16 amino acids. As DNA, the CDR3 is TGTGCCAGCACCCAAGGTGGACTAGCGGGAGGGTCGAAGCAGTACTTC. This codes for CASTQGGLAGGSKQYF.

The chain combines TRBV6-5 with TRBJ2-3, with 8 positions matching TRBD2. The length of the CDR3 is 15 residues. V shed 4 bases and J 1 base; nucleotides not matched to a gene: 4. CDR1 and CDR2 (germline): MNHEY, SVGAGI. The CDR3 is CASSSTSGGTDTQYF. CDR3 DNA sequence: TGTGCCAGCAGTTCAACTAGCGGCGGCACAGATACGCAGTATTTT.

The CDR3 coding sequence is TGCGCCAGCAGCCAAGCGTCAATTCCCGCACGTATAAACATTCAGTACTTC. Translated, it gives CASSQASIPARINIQYF. The chain is built from TRBV4-1 and TRBJ2-4; the D is unclear. Looked up from germline, CDR1 is MGHRA and CDR2 is YSYEKL. This CDR3 is built from 17 residues. V was cut by 1 base and J by 6 bases, with 19 bases left in between.

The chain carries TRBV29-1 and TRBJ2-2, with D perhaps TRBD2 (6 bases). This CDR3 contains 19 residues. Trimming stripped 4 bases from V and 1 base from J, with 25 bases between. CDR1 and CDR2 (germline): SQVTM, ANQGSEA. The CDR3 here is CSVGGVGLRNALNTGELFF. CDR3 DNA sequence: TGCAGCGTTGGGGGAGTGGGACTCCGGAACGCCTTGAACACCGGGGAGCTGTTTTTT.